This T cell receptor (beta chain) is drawn from a study of T cell repertoires in cytomegalovirus infection. The wider study: Public TCR beta signatures were indicative of both CMV infection and a matching HLA type.

MiXCR, run by TCRdb on the reads, gives a single entry per CDR3 protein. There are approximately 250,000 distinct CDR3 sequences in the sample; 12% occur only once, and 1.6% lies in the top ten. This CDR3 has 16 residues. V was pared by 2 bases and J by 5 bases, with 5 bases of the junction left unmatched. In germline, CDR1 is MNHEY, CDR2 SVGEGT. The sequence was obtained from a human donor in good health (CMV status not recorded). Some clones in this sample may be carry-over from other donors' samples. This chain uses TRBV6-2 or TRBV6-3 with TRBJ1-6; the match to TRBD1 covers 8 bases. Sequenced: PBMCs. The CDR3 here is CASSYKGQGHNSPLHF. The CDR3 bases are TGTGCCAGCAGTTACAAAGGACAGGGACATAATTCACCCCTCCACTTT.